Listed here are 3 T cell receptor beta chains from one sample, sequenced in a study of T-cell memory formation after mild COVID-19 (dated by TCRdb to the early 2020s). The library was built by means of 5' RACE. The sample was run on an Illumina NovaSeq 6000. TCRdb trimmed the raw reads at Q25, called clones with MiXCR and kept productive beta chains. Each record represents a unique CDR3 protein, reported with the most common genes and DNA among its rows. Within this sample are over 120,000 distinct CDR3 sequences, with 6% to 6.5% of them counted one time only. Of the sample, roughly 2.1% falls within the top ten clones. The sequenced material came from PBMCs or a T cell subset sorted from them (not recorded which). These receptors all come from an adult woman who had mild COVID-19 (a few samples of this study predate the infection). The sample titles of this study are shuffled in the database, so cell type and time point are left out; the donor was told from shared clones.

This clonotype was counted between two and nine times. This chain uses TRBV24-1 with TRBJ2-1, with TRBD2 matching over 7 bases. The V and J ends lost 2 bases and 9 bases, in that order; junction bases with no gene match: 9. The CDR3 totals 15 residues. The V gene's germline CDR1 is KGHDR and CDR2 SFDVKD. The CDR3 here is CATSDSGGGLGEQFF. The CDR3 coding sequence is TGTGCCACCAGTGATTCTGGGGGGGGTTTGGGTGAGCAGTTCTTC.

This clonotype was picked up a small number of times. The chain carries TRBV7-8 and TRBJ1-1, with D hard to call. The V and J ends lost 1 base and 11 bases respectively, with 11 bases between them. The CDR3 extends over 12 amino acids. Germline CDR1 and CDR2: SGHVS and FQNEAQ. The CDR3 protein is CASSLGAYAAFF. CDR3 DNA sequence: TGTGCCAGCAGCTTAGGGGCGTATGCGGCTTTCTTT.

This clonotype occurred many times. The chain is built from TRBV15 and TRBJ2-1; the D is unclear. Germline V gene data show CDR1 as LNHNV and CDR2 as YYDKDF (reference sequence). This CDR3 has 12 amino acids. Trimming left V 1 base short and J 10 bases short, with 8 bases between. CDR3 sequence reads: CATSRVSGEQFF. CDR3 bases: TGTGCCACCAGCAGAGTGTCTGGCGAGCAGTTCTTC.